This T cell receptor (beta chain) was recorded in a study of shared clonotypes between healthy human individuals. Selected positively for CCR7 and CD45RO-negative, naive CD8 cells excluded terminally differentiated effector memory CD45RA+ cells. Details on this clone: Its antigen is undetermined.

There are 12 residues in the CDR3. V dropped 5 bases and J dropped 3 bases, with 8 bases sitting between them. Germline CDR1 MDHEN, CDR2 SYDVKM. The study's findings and limits: A generally larger estimated richness was seen in naive subsets than in memory subsets. At large depth, rarefaction still showed sorted-subset sequencing to be incomplete. Relative to their counterparts shared across all four donors, non-shared clonotypes exhibited diminished generation probabilities.

Roughly 200 ng DNA, tens of thousands of T cell genomes, went into each sorted-subset replicate PCR. The method was immunoSEQ multiplex PCR; TCRdb's version includes in-frame clones alone and lacks a portion of them. Counted here are roughly 1,800,000 clones, about 95% occurring once; the ten biggest clones make up 0.95% to 1.5%. The V call is TRBV28, the J call TRBJ2-7, with a tentative D call TRBD1 (7 bases). The clonotype was recovered from a man between 18 and 35 years old in good health. The sample comprised naive CD8+ T cells sorted from blood. Here the CDR3 reads CASSQGGYEQYF. The CDR3 nucleotides are TGTGCCAGCAGTCAGGGGGGCTACGAGCAGTACTTC.